This T cell receptor beta chain was profiled in a study of blood T cells in healthy people across ages. Whole-study findings and limits: PBMCs left unsorted prevented a conclusive naive versus antigen-experienced comparison. Investigators viewed diversity estimates from one million T cells as underestimates, the study reported. Per million T cells, TCR beta diversity dropped roughly linearly as age increased.

Per sample, extraction of total RNA gave at least 5 micrograms in every case. Next came a second PCR, run for about 6 to 12 cycles, which used a sample-barcoded 5' primer along with a J-beta primer mix. TCRdb re-derived calls from the 5' RACE reads in MiXCR, one entry per CDR3 protein. Here the sample spans approximately 1.5 million distinct CDR3 sequences, approximately 43% being singletons. On this clonotype: Its antigen is currently unknown.

The CDR3 spans 15 residues. Trimming cost V 4 bases and J 4 bases, with 14 bases left between them. The germline V gene has CDR1 LGHNA and CDR2 YSLEER. V is TRBV4-3 and J is TRBJ1-5, with D hard to call. This clonotype originated in a woman aged 18 to 35 in good health. Sequencing input: blood. CDR3 bases: TGCGCCAGCAGCCGCGATAGGACGGGGAATCAGCCCCAGCATTTT. Its translation: CASSRDRTGNQPQHF.